These 31 T cell receptor beta chains were all obtained from the same sample, sequenced in a study of CD8+ T cells in alopecia areata. Once RNA had been extracted, it was reverse transcribed into cDNA to act as the sequencing template. The method was immunoSEQ multiplex PCR; TCRdb's version includes in-frame clones alone and lacks a portion of them. The data show 130,000 to 150,000 clones, with over 45% seen just once and less than 8% held by the top ten. Input material: CD4+ T cells sorted from blood. These receptor sequences come from a human donor with alopecia areata.

This chain connects TRBV30 to TRBJ2-3; D gene ambiguous. This CDR3 comprises 14 residues. The germline V and J ends were trimmed by 3 bases and 4 bases, with 14 bases remaining between them. Germline CDR1 GTSNPN, CDR2 SVGIG (reference sequence). For the CDR3, the DNA is TGTGCCTGGAGAAAGACGGGTCGGGCAGATACGCAGTATTTT. This translates into CAWRKTGRADTQYF.

There are a few counts of this clone. V and J are TRBV5-1 and TRBJ2-7; TRBD1 matches 8 bases. CDR1 is SGHRS and CDR2 is YFSETQ in the germline V gene. This CDR3 has 13 residues. With 4 bases clipped from V and 4 bases from J, the junction kept 4 bases outside the gene matches. In DNA form, the CDR3 reads TGCGCCAGCAGCCGCTGGACAGGGTACGAGCAGTACTTC. The encoded protein is CASSRWTGYEQYF.

CDR3 loop: CASSQGVPDTQYF. CDR3 nucleotide sequence: TGTGCCAGCTCGCAAGGAGTCCCAGATACGCAGTATTTT. V and J are TRBV2 and TRBJ2-3, with D uncertain. This CDR3 is built from 13 residues. Trimming shortened V by 8 bases and J by 4 bases, and 13 bases separated the two germline ends. Germline assignment: CDR1 SNHLY and CDR2 FYNNEI.

This clone was recorded a few times. The chain has TRBV10-3 and TRBJ2-1; 13 bases agree with TRBD2. J gave up 4 bases and V 6 bases, and 3 bases lay outside the gene matches. The CDR3 has 15 residues. Germline V gene sequence: CDR1 ENHRY, CDR2 SYGVKD. The CDR3, as DNA: TGTGCCATCAGGGAGGGACTAGCGGGATACAATGAGCAGTTCTTC. This gives the protein CAIREGLAGYNEQFF.

J is TRBJ2-1 and V is TRBV27; 7 positions match TRBD2. CDR1 is MNHEY and CDR2 is SMNVEV in the germline V gene (reference sequence). The CDR3 has 15 residues. V trimming: 2 bases; J trimming: 1 base; junction bases outside the gene matches: 2. DNA of the CDR3: TGTGCCAGCAGTTTAACGCGGGAGTCCTACAATGAGCAGTTCTTC. Protein sequence: CASSLTRESYNEQFF.

The chain joins TRBV5-1 to TRBJ2-2; 7 bases line up with TRBD1. The CDR3 covers 16 residues. The junction had 6 bases not matched to a gene; V was cut back by 0 bases and J by 4 bases. Germline V gene data show CDR1 as SGHRS and CDR2 as YFSETQ. The CDR3 is CASSLVGGAGTGELFF. The CDR3 DNA sequence: TGCGCCAGCAGCTTGGTAGGGGGCGCGGGCACCGGGGAGCTGTTTTTT. Full variable domain (remainder filled in from reference TRBV5-1 and TRBJ2-2): KAGVTQTPRYLIKTRGQQVTLSCSPISGHRSVSWYQQTPGQGLQFLFEYFSETQRNKGNFPGRFSGRQFSNSRSEMNVSTLELGDSALYLCASSLVGGAGTGELFFGEGSRLTVL.

This clone was seen a few times. The chain recombines TRBV19 with TRBJ1-1, with 7 bases aligning to TRBD1. V lost 4 bases, J lost 9 bases, and 8 bases stayed unmatched. This CDR3 has 13 residues. From germline, CDR1 is LNHDA and CDR2 SQIVND (reference sequence). CDR3 in amino acids: CASSRSQGGKAFF. CDR3 nucleotides: TGTGCCAGTAGTAGGAGCCAGGGGGGGAAAGCTTTCTTT. Together with reference TRBV19 and TRBJ1-1, the CDR3 gives the full variable domain: DGGITQSPKYLFRKEGQNVTLSCEQNLNHDAMYWYRQDPGQGLRLIYYSQIVNDFQKGDIAEGYSVSREKKESFPLTVTSAQKNPTAFYLCASSRSQGGKAFFGQGTRLTVV.

This chain uses TRBV29-1 with TRBJ2-1; D ambiguous. Germline CDR1 reads SQVTM; CDR2 reads ANQGSEA. The CDR3 has 15 amino acids. Trimming left V 7 bases short and J 0 bases short, with 16 bases between. CDR3 DNA: TGCAGCGCTACCTTTGGCGCCAGCTCCTACAATGAGCAGTTCTTC. Translating it yields CSATFGASSYNEQFF.

The chain is built from TRBV5-1 and TRBJ1-1, with D hard to call. The germline V gene encodes CDR1 SGHRS and CDR2 YFSETQ. With 1 base removed from V and 1 base from J, the gap between germline ends came to 5 bases. This CDR3 comprises 13 residues. CDR3 DNA sequence: TGCGCCAGCAGCTTGCTCGGGAACACTGAAGCTTTCTTT. As protein: CASSLLGNTEAFF.

This chain connects TRBV29-1 to TRBJ2-3; tentative D call: TRBD2 (6 bases). The ends were cut back, 6 bases at V and 5 bases at J, with 9 bases in the middle. In germline, CDR1 is SQVTM, CDR2 ANQGSEA. The CDR3 spans 11 residues. CDR3 DNA sequence: TGCAGCGTAGCGCGGGGAGATACGCAGTATTTT. This codes for CSVARGDTQYF.

The chain links TRBV29-1 to TRBJ1-2; D is unclear. Trimming shortened V by 4 bases and J by 4 bases, and 7 bases separated the two germline ends. The CDR3 totals 11 residues. The germline CDR1 and CDR2 sequences are SQVTM and ANQGSEA. CDR3 amino acids: CSVVGFYGYTF. DNA for the CDR3: TGCAGCGTTGTGGGGTTCTATGGCTACACCTTC.

The CDR3 region has the DNA TGTGCCTGGTCCAGGGGGAGATTTCGCTCTGGGGCCAACGTCCTGACTTTC. Its protein product is CAWSRGRFRSGANVLTF. This chain connects TRBV30 to TRBJ2-6; TRBD1 matches at 7 bases. CDR3 size: 17 residues. The germline V gene has CDR1 GTSNPN and CDR2 SVGIG (reference sequence). The junction had 10 bases not matched to a gene; V was cut back by 5 bases and J by 0 bases.

This clone was seen a few times. J is TRBJ2-3 and V is TRBV7-9; 9 nucleotides agree with TRBD1. The trim removed 6 bases at V and 0 bases at J, leaving 1 base unmatched. This CDR3 region has 14 residues. Germline values: CDR1 SEHNR, CDR2 FQNEAQ (reference sequence). In nucleotides, the CDR3 is TGTGCCAGCAGGACAGGGGGGAGCACAGATACGCAGTATTTT. This codes for CASRTGGSTDTQYF.

This clone has a single count. This sequence joins TRBV29-1 and TRBJ2-7; D remains ambiguous. The CDR3 sequence is 15 residues long. The V gene lost 4 bases and the J gene lost 0 bases, with 16 bases spanning the gap. Germline V lookup: CDR1 SQVTM, CDR2 ANQGSEA. CDR3 sequence: CSVVYEIRSSYEQYF. Written as DNA, the CDR3 is TGCAGCGTTGTGTATGAGATAAGGAGCTCCTACGAGCAGTACTTC.

The chain carries TRBV9 and TRBJ1-1; 7 bases map to TRBD1. Germline CDR1 and CDR2: SGDLS and YYNGEE. The CDR3 has 14 residues. J gave up 5 bases and V 4 bases, and 8 bases lay outside the gene matches. The CDR3 here is CASSPGDRWTEAFF. CDR3 nucleotides: TGTGCCAGCAGCCCAGGGGACAGATGGACTGAAGCTTTCTTT.

In its sample, this clone was seen a few times. CDR3 loop: CASRMRTLETQYF. The CDR3 nucleotides are TGTGCCAGCAGGATGCGGACTTTGGAGACCCAGTACTTC. This chain links TRBV6-5 with TRBJ2-5; weak D call: TRBD2 (5 bases). CDR3 length: 13 amino acids. Germline assignment: CDR1 MNHEY and CDR2 SVGAGI. V was pared by 6 bases and J by 5 bases, with 13 bases between.

The chain is built from TRBV28 and TRBJ2-7, with 9 bases matching TRBD1. The CDR3 is 14 amino acids. Germline CDR1 MDHEN, CDR2 SYDVKM. J lost 5 bases, V lost 5 bases, and 7 bases had no gene match. The CDR3 region is CASSALGQGDEQYF. In nucleotides, the CDR3 is TGTGCCAGCAGTGCACTGGGACAGGGTGACGAGCAGTACTTC.

The rearrangement uses TRBV11-3 and TRBJ1-5, with TRBD1 matching over 7 bases. The V segment lost 2 bases and the J segment 9 bases; nucleotides outside the gene matches: 7. Per germline, CDR1 SGHNT and CDR2 YENEEA. The CDR3 is made up of 14 amino acids. In nucleotides, the CDR3 is TGTGCCAGCAGCTTATGGCCAGGGGGACTGCCCCAGCATTTT. This translates into CASSLWPGGLPQHF.

The V call is TRBV9, the J call TRBJ2-3, with TRBD2 matching over 10 bases. The CDR3 covers 16 residues. Trimming removed 1 base from V and 3 bases from J; junction bases left unmatched: 5. In germline, CDR1 is SGDLS, CDR2 YYNGEE. CDR3 sequence (DNA): TGTGCCAGCAGCGTATACCCGGGACTAGCGACAGATACGCAGTATTTT. The encoded protein is CASSVYPGLATDTQYF.

This clone was recorded a few times. The chain carries TRBV29-1 and TRBJ2-1; D may match TRBD1 or TRBD2 (5 bases each). Germline CDR1 is SQVTM and CDR2 is ANQGSEA. The CDR3 is 14 amino acids. V was pared by 7 bases and J by 4 bases, with 17 bases between. The CDR3 DNA follows: TGCAGCGCCCGGACACCGACTAAATACAATGAGCAGTTCTTC. Protein sequence: CSARTPTKYNEQFF.

This chain uses TRBV30 with TRBJ2-2; D call uncertain. V dropped 4 bases and J dropped 4 bases, with 7 bases sitting between them. Per the germline V gene, CDR1 is GTSNPN and CDR2 is SVGIG (reference sequence). The CDR3 consists of 12 residues. CDR3 residues: CAWTPSTGELFF. Written as DNA, the CDR3 is TGTGCCTGGACTCCATCCACCGGGGAGCTGTTTTTT. Using reference TRBV30 and TRBJ2-2 for the parts outside the CDR3, the full variable domain is SQTIHQWPATLVQPVGSPLSLECTVEGTSNPNLYWYRQAAGRGLQLLFYSVGIGQISSEVPQNLSASRPQDRQFILSSKKLLLSDSGFYLCAWTPSTGELFFGEGSRLTVL.

This sequence joins TRBV15 and TRBJ1-2; no clear D gene. Between the trimmed V and J ends, which lost 0 bases and 8 bases, there was a span of 7 bases. The CDR3 has 12 residues. Germline V CDR1 and CDR2: LNHNV, YYDKDF (reference sequence). The CDR3 spells CATSRDKVGYTF. The CDR3 bases are TGTGCCACCAGCAGAGATAAAGTCGGCTACACCTTC. Supplemented by reference TRBV15 and TRBJ1-2, the full variable domain reads DAMVIQNPRYQVTQFGKPVTLSCSQTLNHNVMYWYQQKSSQAPKLLFHYYDKDFNNEADTPDNFQSRRPNTSFCFLDIRSPGLGDTAMYLCATSRDKVGYTFGSGTRLTVV.

This chain links TRBV14 with TRBJ2-7; D ambiguous. The CDR3 loop spans 14 amino acids. Germline CDR1 and CDR2: SGHDN and FVKESK. Trimming took 4 bases from V and 5 from J, leaving 15 bases between them. The CDR3 nucleotides are TGTGCCAGCAGCCCTCGAGTCGTGGCTAACGAGCAGTACTTC. Translated, it gives CASSPRVVANEQYF.

The chain recombines TRBV6-5 with TRBJ2-3, with D possibly matching TRBD2 (6 bases). Germline V gene data show CDR1 as MNHEY and CDR2 as SVGAGI. The V and J ends lost 7 bases and 2 bases respectively, with 16 bases between them. CDR3 length: 15 residues. CDR3 in amino acids: CASTDGGRFTDTQYF. CDR3 DNA: TGTGCCAGCACCGACGGGGGACGGTTCACAGATACGCAGTATTTT.

About this clone: Other DNA variants within this sample encode the same CDR3. The rearrangement joins TRBV29-1 to TRBJ2-7, with D possibly TRBD1 on 5 matching bases. The CDR3 is 12 amino acids. The V end was cut by 3 bases, the J end by 3 bases, with 9 bases between. Germline CDR1 and CDR2: SQVTM and ANQGSEA. CDR3 sequence (DNA): TGCAGCGTTGAGGGGCAGGGCTACGAGCAGTACTTC. Its protein is CSVEGQGYEQYF.

The chain carries TRBV25-1 and TRBJ2-1; 11 bases are shared with TRBD2. This CDR3 comprises 13 residues. The J segment lost 10 bases and the V segment lost 3 bases, leaving 2 bases of the junction unmatched. The germline CDR1 and CDR2 sequences are MGHDK and SYGVNS. The DNA for the CDR3 is TGTGCCAGCAGTGAGTCTAGCGGGAGGGAGCAGTTCTTC. It codes for CASSESSGREQFF.

This clone was recorded once. This rearrangement joins TRBV5-1 to TRBJ1-2; D is uncertain. The length of the CDR3 is 13 residues. V was shortened by 1 base and J by 2 bases, with 6 bases between the two germline ends. Germline values: CDR1 SGHRS, CDR2 YFSETQ. As DNA, the CDR3 is TGCGCCAGCAGCTTGACTGAAAACTATGGCTACACCTTC. Its translation is CASSLTENYGYTF.

V and J are TRBV27 and TRBJ2-7, with D maybe TRBD2 (6 bases). Germline loops: CDR1 MNHEY, CDR2 SMNVEV (reference sequence). With 7 bases removed from V and 6 bases from J, the gap between germline ends came to 28 bases. The length of the CDR3 is 17 residues. The CDR3 DNA sequence: TGTGCCAGCACCTCCCTTGGGGGGACCGGGCTGGTAAGCGAGCAGTACTTC. Residues: CASTSLGGTGLVSEQYF.

Note on this clone: Different DNA sequences within this sample yield the same CDR3. This chain joins TRBV5-1 and TRBJ2-3; no clear D gene. The CDR3 consists of 11 residues. Trimming removed 0 bases at V and 6 bases at J, with 2 bases between. Germline lookup yields CDR1 SGHRS and CDR2 YFSETQ. CDR3 in amino acids: CASSLGDTQYF. As DNA, the CDR3 is TGCGCCAGCAGCTTGGGTGATACGCAGTATTTT.

This chain connects TRBV7-8 to TRBJ1-4; D is undetermined. This CDR3 comprises 13 residues. The V gene's germline CDR1 is SGHVS and CDR2 FQNEAQ. The V end lost 2 bases, the J end lost 6 bases, and 7 bases lay between the germline ends. This CDR3 is CASSLLIYEKLFF. CDR3 nucleotide sequence: TGTGCCAGCAGCTTATTGATTTATGAAAAACTGTTTTTT.

By sample fraction, this clone is medium-sized. The J gene is TRBJ2-1, the V gene TRBV19, with a tentative D call TRBD2 (6 bases). Germline-derived CDR1 and CDR2 are LNHDA and SQIVND (reference sequence). Trimming removed 6 bases from V and 7 bases from J, with 13 bases in between. The CDR3 contains 13 residues. The CDR3 here is CASSAAGWNEQFF. CDR3 in DNA: TGTGCCAGTAGCGCGGCGGGATGGAATGAGCAGTTCTTC.